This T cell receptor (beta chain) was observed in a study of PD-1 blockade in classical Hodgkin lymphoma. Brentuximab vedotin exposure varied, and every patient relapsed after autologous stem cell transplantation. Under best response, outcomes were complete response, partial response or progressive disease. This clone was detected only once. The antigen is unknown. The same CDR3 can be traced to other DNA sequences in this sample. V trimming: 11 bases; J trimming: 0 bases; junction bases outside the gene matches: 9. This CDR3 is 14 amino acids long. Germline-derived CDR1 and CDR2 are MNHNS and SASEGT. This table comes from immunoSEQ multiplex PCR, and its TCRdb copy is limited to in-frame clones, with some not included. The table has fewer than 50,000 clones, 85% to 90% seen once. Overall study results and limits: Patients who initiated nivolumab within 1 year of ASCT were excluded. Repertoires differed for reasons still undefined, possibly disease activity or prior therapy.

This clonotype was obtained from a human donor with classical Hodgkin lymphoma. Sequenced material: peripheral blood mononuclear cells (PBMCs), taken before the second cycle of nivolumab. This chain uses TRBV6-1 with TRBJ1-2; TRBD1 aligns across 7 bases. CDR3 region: CASNPGQSNYGYTF. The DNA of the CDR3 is TGTGCCTCTAACCCGGGACAGTCTAACTATGGCTACACCTTC.